A single sample is the source of the 9 T cell receptor beta chains below, sequenced in a study of T cell responses to AZD1222 COVID-19 vaccine. Sequenced by immunoSEQ multiplex PCR; TCRdb stores in-frame clones only, minus some. The table has roughly 100,000 clones, 88% seen once. The input for sequencing was peripheral blood, taken on day 0 of AZD1222 vaccination. The source of these receptors is an adult in good health.

The rearrangement links TRBV5-4 to TRBJ2-3; D possibly matches TRBD1 or TRBD2 (5 bases each). Germline V gene lookup returns CDR1 SGHNT and CDR2 YYREEE (reference sequence). The CDR3 is 13 amino acids. V dropped 0 bases and J dropped 5 bases, with 7 bases sitting between them. The CDR3 DNA reads as TGTGCCAGCAGCTTGGAGAGGGGAGATACGCAGTATTTT. Translating it yields CASSLERGDTQYF.

The V call is TRBV5-1, the J call TRBJ1-1; 7 bases agree with TRBD1. V shed 4 bases and J 1 base; nucleotides not matched to a gene: 4. There are 14 residues in the CDR3. The germline V gene encodes CDR1 SGHRS and CDR2 YFSETQ. CDR3 amino acids: CASSKQGTNTEAFF. CDR3 nucleotide sequence: TGCGCCAGCAGCAAACAGGGGACGAACACTGAAGCTTTCTTT.

The V call is TRBV5-1, the J call TRBJ2-7, with 9 bases that match TRBD1. The CDR3 covers 15 residues. Germline lookup yields CDR1 SGHRS and CDR2 YFSETQ. Trimming took 4 bases from V and 2 from J; bases not matched to a gene: 7. CDR3 region: CASSPPGQGPYEQYF. CDR3 DNA sequence: TGCGCCAGCAGCCCGCCGGGACAGGGACCCTACGAGCAGTACTTC.

The chain couples TRBV10-3 to TRBJ2-1; 10 bases align to TRBD1. The junction had 6 bases not matched to a gene; V was cut back by 11 bases and J by 8 bases. Germline V gives CDR1 ENHRY, CDR2 SYGVKD. This CDR3 has 12 amino acids. CDR3 region: CASAGTGDEQFF. CDR3 sequence (DNA): TGTGCCTCCGCCGGGACAGGGGATGAGCAGTTCTTC.

The genes are TRBV6-5 and TRBJ2-5; D perhaps matches TRBD1 (5 bases). This CDR3 has 15 amino acids. Looked up from germline, CDR1 is MNHEY and CDR2 is SVGAGI. V lost 7 bases to trimming and J lost 2 bases, with 17 bases between them. CDR3 DNA sequence: TGTGCCAGCATGCAGGAGCAGGGTTGGCAAGAGACCCAGTACTTC. It specifies CASMQEQGWQETQYF.

V gene TRBV7-6 combines with J gene TRBJ2-2, with TRBD1 identical over 10 bases. Trimming took 5 bases from V and 4 from J; bases not matched to a gene: 4. The germline gives CDR1 SGHVS, CDR2 FNYEAQ. This CDR3 has 15 amino acids. CDR3 amino acids: CASSRTGGVTGELFF. The CDR3 nucleotides are TGTGCCAGCAGCCGGACAGGGGGGGTCACCGGGGAGCTGTTTTTT.

The J gene is TRBJ1-5, the V gene TRBV7-9; 7 bases are a match to TRBD1. This CDR3 is built from 14 residues. Germline V gene sequence: CDR1 SEHNR, CDR2 FQNEAQ (reference sequence). J lost 5 bases, V lost 5 bases, and 6 bases had no gene match. CDR3 nucleotide sequence: TGTGCCAGCAGCCCGGACAGGACACATCAGCCCCAGCATTTT. Its translation is CASSPDRTHQPQHF.

The V and J genes are TRBV5-1 and TRBJ1-3; no reliable D call. This CDR3 region has 14 residues. V lost 4 bases to trimming and J lost 0 bases, with 8 bases between them. From germline, CDR1 is SGHRS and CDR2 YFSETQ. DNA of the CDR3: TGCGCCAGCAGCGTAGGAAGCTCTGGAAACACCATATATTTT. Encoded protein: CASSVGSSGNTIYF.

This chain links TRBV30 with TRBJ1-2, with 9 bases fitting TRBD1. The ends lost 1 base at V and 4 bases at J; junction bases unmatched: 4. CDR3 length: 14 residues. Germline loops: CDR1 GTSNPN, CDR2 SVGIG (reference sequence). CDR3 bases: TGTGCCTGGAGTGCGGGGGGACAGGGCTATGGCTACACCTTC. As protein: CAWSAGGQGYGYTF.